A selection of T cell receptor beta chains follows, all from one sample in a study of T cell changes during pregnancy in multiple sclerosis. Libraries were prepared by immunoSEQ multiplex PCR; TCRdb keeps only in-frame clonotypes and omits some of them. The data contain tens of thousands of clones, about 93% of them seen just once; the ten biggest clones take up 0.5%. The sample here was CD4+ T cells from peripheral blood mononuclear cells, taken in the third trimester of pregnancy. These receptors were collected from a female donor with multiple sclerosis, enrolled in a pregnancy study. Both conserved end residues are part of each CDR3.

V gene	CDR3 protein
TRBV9	CASSGTGTSYGYTF
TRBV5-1	CASSLERVNSPLHF
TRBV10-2	CASSEPGDKLYEQYF
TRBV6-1	CASRTDRVGSQPQHF
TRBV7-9	CASSLGRANTGELFF
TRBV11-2	CASSWGGQGGGYTF
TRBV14	CASSQVSRVSAQYF
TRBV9	CASSAERTGANTGELFF
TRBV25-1	CASRMGGAPRQYF
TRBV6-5	CASSYSGTVVSYEQYF
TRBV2	CASSGAMNTEAFF
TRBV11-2	CASSPTAEMGAKVPISALF
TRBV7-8	CASSLARQWPDGGNQPQHF
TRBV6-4	CASSDSPGGRGSPLHF
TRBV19	CASSIDGGIYQPQHF
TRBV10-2	CASSDQYPYNQPQHF
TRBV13	CASNQVTEAFF
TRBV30	CAWKTGGNTIYF
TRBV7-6	CASSLAAVNEQFF
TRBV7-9	CASSSPTGLGYTF
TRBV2	CASKGGTNEKLFF
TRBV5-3	CARSDDPDFPYNSPLHF